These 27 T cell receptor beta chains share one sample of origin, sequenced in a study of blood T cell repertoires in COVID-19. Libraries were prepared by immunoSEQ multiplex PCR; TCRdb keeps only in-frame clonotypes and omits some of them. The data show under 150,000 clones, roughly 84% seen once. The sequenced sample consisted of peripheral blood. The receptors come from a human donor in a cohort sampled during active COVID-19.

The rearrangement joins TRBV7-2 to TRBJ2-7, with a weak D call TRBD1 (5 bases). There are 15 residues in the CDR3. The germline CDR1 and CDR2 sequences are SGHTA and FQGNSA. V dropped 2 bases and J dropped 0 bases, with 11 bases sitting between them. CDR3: CASSLQGGSSYEQYF. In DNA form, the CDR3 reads TGTGCCAGCAGCTTACAGGGCGGAAGCTCCTACGAGCAGTACTTC.

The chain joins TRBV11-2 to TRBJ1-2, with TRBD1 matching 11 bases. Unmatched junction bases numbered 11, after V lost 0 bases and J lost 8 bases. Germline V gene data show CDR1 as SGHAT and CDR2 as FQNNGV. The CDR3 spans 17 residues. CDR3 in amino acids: CASSLDRTDRGLKGYTF. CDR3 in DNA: TGTGCCAGCAGCTTAGATCGTACGGACAGGGGGCTCAAGGGCTACACCTTC.

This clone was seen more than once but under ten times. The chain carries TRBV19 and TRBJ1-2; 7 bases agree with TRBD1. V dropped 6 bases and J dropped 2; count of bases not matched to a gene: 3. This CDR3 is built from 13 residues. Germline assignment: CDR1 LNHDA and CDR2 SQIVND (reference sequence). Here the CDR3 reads CASRLQGNYGYTF. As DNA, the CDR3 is TGTGCCAGTAGGCTACAGGGGAACTATGGCTACACCTTC. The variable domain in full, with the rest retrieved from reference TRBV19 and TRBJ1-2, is DGGITQSPKYLFRKEGQNVTLSCEQNLNHDAMYWYRQDPGQGLRLIYYSQIVNDFQKGDIAEGYSVSREKKESFPLTVTSAQKNPTAFYLCASRLQGNYGYTFGSGTRLTVV.

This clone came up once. CDR3 loop: CASSRGLASSYNEQFF. The CDR3 nucleotides read TGTGCCAGCAGCAGGGGACTAGCCAGCTCCTACAATGAGCAGTTCTTC. The chain combines TRBV6-2 or TRBV6-3 with TRBJ2-1; 9 positions agree with TRBD2. Germline V lookup: CDR1 MNHEY, CDR2 SVGEGT. The CDR3 contains 16 residues. J was trimmed by 0 bases and V by 6 bases; bases with no gene match: 6.

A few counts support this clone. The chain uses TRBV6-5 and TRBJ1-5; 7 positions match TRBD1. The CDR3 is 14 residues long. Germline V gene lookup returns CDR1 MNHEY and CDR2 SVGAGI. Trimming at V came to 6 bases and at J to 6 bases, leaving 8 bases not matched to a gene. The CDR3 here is CASSQTGNTQPQHF. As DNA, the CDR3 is TGTGCCAGCAGCCAGACAGGGAATACTCAGCCCCAGCATTTT.

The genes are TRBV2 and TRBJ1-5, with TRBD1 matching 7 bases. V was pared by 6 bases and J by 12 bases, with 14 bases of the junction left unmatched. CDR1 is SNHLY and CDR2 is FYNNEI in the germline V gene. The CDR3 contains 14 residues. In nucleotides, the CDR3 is TGTGCCAGCAGCGAGACAGGGAGGACTCAGGTCCAGCATTTT. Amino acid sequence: CASSETGRTQVQHF.

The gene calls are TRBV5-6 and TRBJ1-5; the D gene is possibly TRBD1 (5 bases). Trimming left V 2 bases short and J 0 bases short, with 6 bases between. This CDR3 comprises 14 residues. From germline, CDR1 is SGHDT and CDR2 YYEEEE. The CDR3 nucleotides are TGTGCCAGCAGCTTCGGGGGTAGCAATCAGCCCCAGCATTTT. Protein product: CASSFGGSNQPQHF.

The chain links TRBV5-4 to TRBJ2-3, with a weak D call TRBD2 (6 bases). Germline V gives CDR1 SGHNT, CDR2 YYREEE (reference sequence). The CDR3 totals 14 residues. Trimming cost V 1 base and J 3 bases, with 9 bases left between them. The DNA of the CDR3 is TGTGCCAGCAGCTTGACTAGCTCAACAGATACGCAGTATTTT. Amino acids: CASSLTSSTDTQYF.

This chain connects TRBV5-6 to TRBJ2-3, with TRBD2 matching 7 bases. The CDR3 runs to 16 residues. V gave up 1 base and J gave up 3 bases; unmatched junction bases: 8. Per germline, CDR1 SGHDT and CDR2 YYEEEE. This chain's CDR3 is CASSLFRAGKTDTQYF. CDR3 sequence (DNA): TGTGCCAGCAGCTTGTTTCGAGCGGGGAAGACAGATACGCAGTATTTT.

The CDR3 region is CASSLSDRTTYEQYF. Here the CDR3 DNA reads TGTGCCAGCAGCCTCAGCGACAGGACAACTTACGAGCAGTACTTC. The chain is built from TRBV7-6 and TRBJ2-7, with D perhaps matching TRBD1 (6 bases). Trimming cost V 5 bases and J 4 bases, with 18 bases left between them. CDR1 and CDR2 (germline): SGHVS, FNYEAQ. The CDR3 spans 15 residues.

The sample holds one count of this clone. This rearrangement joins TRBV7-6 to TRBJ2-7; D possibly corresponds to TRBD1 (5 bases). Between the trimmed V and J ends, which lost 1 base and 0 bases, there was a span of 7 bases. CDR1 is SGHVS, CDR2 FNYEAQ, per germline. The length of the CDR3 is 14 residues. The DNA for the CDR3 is TGTGCCAGCAGCTTAGTGACAGACTCCTACGAGCAGTACTTC. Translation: CASSLVTDSYEQYF. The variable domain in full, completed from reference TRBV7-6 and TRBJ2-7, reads GAGVSQSPRYKVTKRGQDVALRCDPISGHVSLYWYRQALGQGPEFLTYFNYEAQQDKSGLPNDRFSAERPEGSISTLTIQRTEQRDSAMYRCASSLVTDSYEQYFGPGTRLTVT.

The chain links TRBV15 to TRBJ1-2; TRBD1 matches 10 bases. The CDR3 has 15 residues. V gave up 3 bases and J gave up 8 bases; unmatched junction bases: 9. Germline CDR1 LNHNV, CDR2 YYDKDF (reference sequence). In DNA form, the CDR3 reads TGTGCCACCAGCAGGAAGGACAGGGGGGTTCAAGGCTACACCTTC. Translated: CATSRKDRGVQGYTF.

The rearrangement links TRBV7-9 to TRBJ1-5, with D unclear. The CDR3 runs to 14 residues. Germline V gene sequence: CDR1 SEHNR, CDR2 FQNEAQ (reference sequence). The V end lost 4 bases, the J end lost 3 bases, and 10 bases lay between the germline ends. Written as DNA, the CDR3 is TGTGCCAGCAGCTCGGACGGGGTCAATCAGCCCCAGCATTTT. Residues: CASSSDGVNQPQHF.

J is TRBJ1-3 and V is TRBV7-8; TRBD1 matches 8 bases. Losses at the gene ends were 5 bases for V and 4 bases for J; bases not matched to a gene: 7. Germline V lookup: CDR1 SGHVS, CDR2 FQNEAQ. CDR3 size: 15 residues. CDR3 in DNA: TGTGCCAGCAGCCGCAGGGGGCTATGGGGAAACACCATATATTTT. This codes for CASSRRGLWGNTIYF.

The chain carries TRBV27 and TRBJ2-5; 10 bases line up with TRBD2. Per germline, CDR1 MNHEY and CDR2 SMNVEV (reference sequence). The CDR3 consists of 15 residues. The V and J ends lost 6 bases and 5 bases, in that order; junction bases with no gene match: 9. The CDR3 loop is CASRQSGGAGETQYF. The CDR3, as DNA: TGTGCCAGCAGACAAAGCGGGGGGGCGGGGGAGACCCAGTACTTC.

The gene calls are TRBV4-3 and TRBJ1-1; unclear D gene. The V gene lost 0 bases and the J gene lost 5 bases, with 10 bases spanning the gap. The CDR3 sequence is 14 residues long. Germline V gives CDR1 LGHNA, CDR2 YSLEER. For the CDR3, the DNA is TGCGCCAGCAGCCAAGAGGTGAGAAAGACTGAAGCTTTCTTT. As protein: CASSQEVRKTEAFF.

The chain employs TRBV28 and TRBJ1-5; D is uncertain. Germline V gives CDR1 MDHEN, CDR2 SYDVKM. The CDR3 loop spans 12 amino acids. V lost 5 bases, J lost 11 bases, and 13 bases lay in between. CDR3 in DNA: TGTGCCAGCAGTCCCTCCCCCGTGTCCCAGCATTTT. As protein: CASSPSPVSQHF.

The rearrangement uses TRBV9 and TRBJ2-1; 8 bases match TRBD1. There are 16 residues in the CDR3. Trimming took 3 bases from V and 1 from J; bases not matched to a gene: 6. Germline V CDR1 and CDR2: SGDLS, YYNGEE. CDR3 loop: CASSAQGQGSYNEQFF. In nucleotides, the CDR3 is TGTGCCAGCAGCGCCCAAGGACAGGGTTCCTACAATGAGCAGTTCTTC.

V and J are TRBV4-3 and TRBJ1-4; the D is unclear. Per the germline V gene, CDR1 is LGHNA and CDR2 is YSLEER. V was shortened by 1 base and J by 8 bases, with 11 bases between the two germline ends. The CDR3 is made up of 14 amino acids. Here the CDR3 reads CASSQGGWGEKLFF. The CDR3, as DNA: TGCGCCAGCAGCCAAGGCGGGTGGGGAGAAAAACTGTTTTTT.

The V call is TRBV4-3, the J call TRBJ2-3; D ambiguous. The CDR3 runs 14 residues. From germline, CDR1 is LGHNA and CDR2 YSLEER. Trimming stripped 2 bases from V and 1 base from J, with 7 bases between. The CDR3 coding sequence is TGCGCCAGCAGCCAATATCGGGGCACAGATACGCAGTATTTT. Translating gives CASSQYRGTDTQYF.

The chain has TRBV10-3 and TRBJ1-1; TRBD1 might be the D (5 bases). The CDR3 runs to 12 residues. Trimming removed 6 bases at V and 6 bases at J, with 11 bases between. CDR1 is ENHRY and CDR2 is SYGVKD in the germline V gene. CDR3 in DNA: TGTGCCATCAGCGGGGGGAGCCCTGAAGCTTTCTTT. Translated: CAISGGSPEAFF.

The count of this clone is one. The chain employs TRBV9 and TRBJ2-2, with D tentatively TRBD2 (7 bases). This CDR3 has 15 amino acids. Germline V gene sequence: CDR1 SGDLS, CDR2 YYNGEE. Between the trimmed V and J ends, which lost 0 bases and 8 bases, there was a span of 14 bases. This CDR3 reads CASSVAPGGPGELFF. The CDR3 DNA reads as TGTGCCAGCAGCGTAGCTCCCGGGGGGCCTGGGGAGCTGTTTTTT.

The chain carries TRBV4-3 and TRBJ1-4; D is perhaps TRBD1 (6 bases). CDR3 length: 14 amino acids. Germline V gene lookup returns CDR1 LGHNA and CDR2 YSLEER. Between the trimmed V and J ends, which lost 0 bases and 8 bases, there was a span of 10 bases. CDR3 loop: CASSQELRGEKLFF. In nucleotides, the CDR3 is TGCGCCAGCAGCCAAGAGCTGAGGGGGGAAAAACTGTTTTTT.

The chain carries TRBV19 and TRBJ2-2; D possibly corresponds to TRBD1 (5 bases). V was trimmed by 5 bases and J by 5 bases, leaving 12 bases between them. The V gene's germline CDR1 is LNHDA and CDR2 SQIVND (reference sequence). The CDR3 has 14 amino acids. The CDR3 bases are TGTGCCAGTAGTCAGCTCCCAGGGACCGGGGAGCTGTTTTTT. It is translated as CASSQLPGTGELFF.

The CDR3 DNA follows: TGTGCCAGCAGCGATGGACTAGCGGGGGGGAACTACGAGCAGTACTTC. Protein sequence: CASSDGLAGGNYEQYF. The chain uses TRBV7-9 and TRBJ2-7; 15 nucleotides line up with TRBD2. CDR1 is SEHNR and CDR2 is FQNEAQ in the germline V gene (reference sequence). V lost 5 bases and J lost 3; bases outside the gene matches: 5. The CDR3 is 16 amino acids.

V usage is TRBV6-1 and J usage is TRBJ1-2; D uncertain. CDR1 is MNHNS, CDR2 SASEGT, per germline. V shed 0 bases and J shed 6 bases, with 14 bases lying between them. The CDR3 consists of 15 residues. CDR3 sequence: CASSEALGSYDGYTF. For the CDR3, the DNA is TGTGCCAGCAGTGAAGCGCTGGGCAGCTACGATGGCTACACCTTC.

In nucleotides, the CDR3 is TGTGCCAGCAGCCCAACAGGGGACCGAGAAAAACTGTTTTTT. As protein: CASSPTGDREKLFF. This chain connects TRBV4-2 to TRBJ1-4; TRBD1 aligns across 7 bases. Germline V lookup: CDR1 LGHNA, CDR2 YNFKEQ. The CDR3 covers 14 residues. V dropped 4 bases and J dropped 8; count of bases not matched to a gene: 7.